The rows below give T cell receptor beta chains drawn from one sample of a study of blood T cell repertoires in COVID-19. The repertoire was sequenced with immunoSEQ multiplex PCR; TCRdb's copy has only in-frame clones and lacks some. The profile shows approximately 300,000 clones, around 92% of them singletons. Sequences were obtained from PBMCs or T cells enriched from blood (not recorded which). The receptor set was obtained from a woman aged 25-40 years who had recovered from COVID-19. CDR3s include the opening cysteine and the closing phenylalanine or tryptophan. D genes are given only for firm matches.

TRBJ1-3 | TRBV18 | . | CASSPPGLGSGNTIYF | TGTGCCAGCTCCCCCCCGGGACTCGGCTCTGGAAACACCATATATTTT
TRBJ2-7 | TRBV5-1 | . | CASSLVRDEQYF | TGCGCCAGCAGCTTGGTCAGGGACGAGCAGTACTTC
TRBJ2-1 | TRBV19 | . | CASTVYSSSYNEQFF | TGTGCCAGTACTGTCTACTCGAGCTCCTACAATGAGCAGTTCTTC
TRBJ1-2 | TRBV6-5 | TRBD1 | CASRVGQGHYGYTF | TGTGCCAGCAGGGTAGGACAGGGTCACTATGGCTACACCTTC
TRBJ2-5 | TRBV7-9 | . | CASSLGKGVQETQYF | TGTGCCAGCAGCTTAGGAAAGGGGGTCCAAGAGACCCAGTACTTC
TRBJ1-2 | TRBV15 | . | CATSGHLTGGLYGYTF | TGTGCCACCAGCGGACATCTTACGGGGGGCCTTTATGGCTACACCTTC
TRBJ1-5 | TRBV4-1 | TRBD1 | CASSQEAADRGRPQHF | TGCGCCAGCAGCCAAGAAGCTGCGGACAGGGGAAGGCCCCAGCATTTT
TRBJ1-3 | TRBV28 | . | CASSSGVGVNTIYF | TGTGCCAGCAGTTCAGGGGTCGGGGTAAACACCATATATTTT
TRBJ1-5 | TRBV12-3/TRBV12-4 | . | CASRREQGQPQHF | TGTGCCAGCAGGAGAGAACAGGGCCAGCCCCAGCATTTT
TRBJ2-7 | TRBV5-1 | TRBD2 | CASSLVASGNEQYF | TGCGCCAGCAGCTTGGTTGCTAGCGGGAACGAGCAGTACTTC
TRBJ2-7 | TRBV19 | TRBD1 | CASSRTGESSYEQYF | TGTGCCAGTAGTAGGACAGGCGAAAGCTCCTACGAGCAGTACTTC
TRBJ2-1 | TRBV6-5 | . | CASLISLGLYNEQFF | TGTGCCAGCCTAATTTCTCTTGGTCTATACAATGAGCAGTTCTTC
TRBJ2-7 | TRBV6-2/TRBV6-3 | TRBD2 | CASSSPGLAVTYEQYF | TGTGCCAGCAGCTCTCCTGGGCTAGCGGTTACCTACGAGCAGTACTTC
TRBJ1-4 | TRBV5-1 | . | CASSLGGGGEKLFF | TGCGCCAGCAGCTTGGGCGGTGGCGGAGAAAAACTGTTTTTT
TRBJ2-7 | TRBV18 | TRBD2 | CASSLISGEGFGEQYF | TGTGCCAGCTCACTCATTAGCGGGGAGGGCTTCGGCGAGCAGTACTTC
TRBJ1-5 | TRBV23-1 | TRBD1 | CASSQTDRVRRVNQPQHF | TGCGCCAGCAGTCAGACCGACAGGGTTCGGCGAGTGAATCAGCCCCAGCATTTT
TRBJ2-7 | TRBV4-2 | . | CASSQDSPTIYEQYF | TGTGCCAGCAGCCAAGATAGCCCCACTATCTACGAGCAGTACTTC